Detailed here is one T cell receptor beta chain. This entry comes from a study of shared clonotypes between healthy human individuals. Repertoires were generated with immunoSEQ multiplex PCR, while TCRdb's copy carries only in-frame clones and drops some. Here the sample spans approximately 1,500,000 clones, approximately 97% being singletons. Trimming shortened V by 10 bases and J by 0 bases, and 16 bases separated the two germline ends. This CDR3 region has 14 residues. CDR1 is MNHNS and CDR2 is SASEGT in the germline V gene. The chain recombines TRBV6-1 with TRBJ2-7; D call uncertain. The sequence was collected from a man under 40 in good health. Sequencing was carried out using naive CD4+ T cells sorted from blood. Subset here: CD45RA+ positively selected. The chain's CDR3 is CATLPRPSSYEQYF. The CDR3 nucleotides are TGTGCCACCCTGCCCAGGCCTAGCTCCTACGAGCAGTACTTC.